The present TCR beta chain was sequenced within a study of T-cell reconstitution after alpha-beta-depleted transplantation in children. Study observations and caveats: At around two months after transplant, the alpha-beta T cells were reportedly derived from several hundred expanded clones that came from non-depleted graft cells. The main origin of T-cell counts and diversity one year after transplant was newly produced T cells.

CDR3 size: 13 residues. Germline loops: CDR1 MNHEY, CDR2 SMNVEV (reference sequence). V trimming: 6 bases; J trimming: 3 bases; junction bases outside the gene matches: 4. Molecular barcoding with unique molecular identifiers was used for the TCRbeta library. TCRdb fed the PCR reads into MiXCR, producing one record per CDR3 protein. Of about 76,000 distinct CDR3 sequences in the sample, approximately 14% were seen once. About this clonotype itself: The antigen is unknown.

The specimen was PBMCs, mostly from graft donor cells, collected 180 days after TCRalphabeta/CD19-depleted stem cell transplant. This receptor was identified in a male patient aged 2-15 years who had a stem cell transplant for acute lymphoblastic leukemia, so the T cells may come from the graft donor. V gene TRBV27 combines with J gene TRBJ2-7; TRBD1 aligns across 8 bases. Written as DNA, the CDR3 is TGTGCCAGCAGGCGCGGGACAGGCTACGAGCAGTACTTC. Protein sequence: CASRRGTGYEQYF.